Each of the 11 T cell receptor beta chains below was sequenced from the same sample in a study of T cell responses to AZD1222 COVID-19 vaccine. Sequencing used immunoSEQ multiplex PCR; TCRdb keeps in-frame clones, though not all of them. The repertoire consists of around 80,000 clones, with roughly 88% occurring once and the leading ten covering about 10%. Sample: peripheral blood, taken 28 days after the second AZD1222 dose. These receptors came from an adult who received the AZD1222 COVID-19 vaccine.

In this sample, this clone turned up a few times. The rearrangement joins TRBV6-6 to TRBJ2-7; 7 bases fit TRBD1. V shed 5 bases, J shed 7 bases, and the junction held 20 bases outside the gene matches. CDR1 is MNHNY, CDR2 SVGAGI, per germline (reference sequence). This CDR3 region has 17 residues. The CDR3 loop reads CASSHTTTGSAWWEQYF. In nucleotides, the CDR3 is TGTGCCAGCAGTCACACCACGACAGGGTCGGCTTGGTGGGAGCAGTACTTC.

In its sample, this clone was seen many times. The chain links TRBV2 to TRBJ1-2; D not resolved. There are 13 residues in the CDR3. Per germline, CDR1 SNHLY and CDR2 FYNNEI. The V and J ends lost 3 bases and 3 bases respectively, with 8 bases between them. The CDR3 protein is CASSDRPDYGYTF. As DNA, the CDR3 is TGTGCCAGCAGTGATAGGCCGGACTATGGCTACACCTTC.

In this sample, this clone turned up once. The chain combines TRBV18 with TRBJ1-4; D is ambiguous. Germline values: CDR1 KGHSH, CDR2 LQKENI. The CDR3 contains 17 residues. The V end was cut by 2 bases, the J end by 4 bases, with 17 bases between. CDR3 protein: CASSPFLFDPLNEKLFF. The CDR3 DNA reads as TGTGCCAGCTCACCATTTTTATTCGACCCCCTTAATGAAAAACTGTTTTTT.

The chain links TRBV9 to TRBJ1-6, with D maybe TRBD1 (5 bases). The CDR3 totals 15 residues. The germline V gene has CDR1 SGDLS and CDR2 YYNGEE. The V gene lost 3 bases and the J gene lost 6 bases, with 13 bases spanning the gap. CDR3 bases: TGTGCCAGCAGCGCCAGGGTGTCCGTTAATTCACCCCTCCACTTT. Amino acids: CASSARVSVNSPLHF.

Written as DNA, the CDR3 is TGTGCCAGCAGTCCGGGCAGCATATCAGATACGCAGTATTTT. It encodes CASSPGSISDTQYF. The chain couples TRBV7-2 to TRBJ2-3; D is ambiguous. The CDR3 length is 14 residues. The V end was cut by 6 bases, the J end by 4 bases, with 14 bases between. Germline values: CDR1 SGHTA, CDR2 FQGNSA.

The CDR3 region has the DNA TGTGCCAGCAGGGGGACCTATAATTCACCCCTCCACTTT. Protein product: CASRGTYNSPLHF. The chain carries TRBV28 and TRBJ1-6; unclear D gene. The germline CDR1 and CDR2 sequences are MDHEN and SYDVKM. The CDR3 extends over 13 amino acids. V shed 6 bases and J shed 2 bases, with 5 bases lying between them. The whole variable domain, filled in from reference TRBV28 and TRBJ1-6, reads DVKVTQSSRYLVKRTGEKVFLECVQDMDHENMFWYRQDPGLGLRLIYFSYDVKMKEKGDIPEGYSVSREKKERFSLILESASTNQTSMYLCASRGTYNSPLHFGNGTRLTVT.

The sample holds one count of this clone. This chain links TRBV11-2 with TRBJ1-3; 9 nucleotides align to TRBD1. This CDR3 region has 15 residues. The V gene's germline CDR1 is SGHAT and CDR2 FQNNGV. V dropped 5 bases and J dropped 3; count of bases not matched to a gene: 5. The CDR3 region has the DNA TGTGCCAGCAGCCACACAGGGGGCAGTGGAAACACCATATATTTT. As protein: CASSHTGGSGNTIYF.

As for this clone: Other DNA sequences in this sample translate to the same CDR3. The CDR3 DNA follows: TGTGCCAGCAGCCAAGTTGGGGGGTACGAGCAGTACTTC. Amino acid sequence: CASSQVGGYEQYF. This rearrangement joins TRBV3-1 (or the pseudogene TRBV3-2) to TRBJ2-7; tentatively, D is TRBD2 (6 bases). Per the germline V gene, CDR1 is LGHDT and CDR2 is YNNKEL (reference sequence). The V end lost 1 base, the J end lost 4 bases, and 8 bases lay between the germline ends. The CDR3 totals 13 residues.

This clone was observed a single time. The chain carries TRBV7-2 and TRBJ1-4; tentative D call: TRBD1 (6 bases). The CDR3 is 14 amino acids. Trimming took off 3 bases at V and 7 bases at J, with 12 bases between the two ends. CDR1 is SGHTA and CDR2 is FQGNSA in the germline V gene. The CDR3 loop reads CASSLTGGPEKLFF. For the CDR3, the DNA is TGTGCCAGCAGCTTGACAGGAGGACCTGAAAAACTGTTTTTT. The full variable domain, its missing parts supplied by reference TRBV7-2 and TRBJ1-4, is GAGVSQSPSNKVTEKGKDVELRCDPISGHTALYWYRQSLGQGLEFLIYFQGNSAPDKSGLPSDRFSAERTGGSVSTLTIQRTQQEDSAVYLCASSLTGGPEKLFFGSGTQLSVL.

This clone is a singleton in its sample. The chain links TRBV11-2 to TRBJ2-2; D possibly uses TRBD1 or TRBD2 (5 bases each). Trimming left V 1 base short and J 12 bases short, with 9 bases between. In germline, CDR1 is SGHAT, CDR2 FQNNGV. There are 12 residues in the CDR3. The CDR3 DNA is TGTGCCAGCAGCTTAGTCAGGGAGAAGCTGTTTTTT. It is translated as CASSLVREKLFF.

The V and J genes are TRBV19 and TRBJ2-7; D uncertain. This CDR3 has 13 amino acids. Germline V lookup: CDR1 LNHDA, CDR2 SQIVND (reference sequence). Trimming pared 3 bases from V and 0 bases from J, leaving 6 bases between. CDR3 DNA: TGTGCCAGTAGTATGCGCAACTCCTACGAGCAGTACTTC. This gives the protein CASSMRNSYEQYF.